This TCR beta chain appears in the sequencing data of a study of T cell repertoires in cytomegalovirus infection. TCRdb analysed the reads with MiXCR anew, one entry per CDR3 protein. The sample includes around 170,000 distinct CDR3 sequences, approximately 14% of them seen just once. V dropped 4 bases and J dropped 1 base, with 13 bases sitting between them. CDR3 size: 16 residues. Germline V gene sequence: CDR1 SGHDN, CDR2 FVKESK. The clonotype comes from a human donor in good health (CMV status not recorded). Some clones in this sample may be carry-over from other donors' samples. This sequence joins TRBV14 and TRBJ2-2; possibly TRBD1 for D (6 bases). The sequenced sample consisted of PBMCs. This CDR3 reads CASSPPGTLNTGELFF. In DNA, the CDR3 is TGTGCCAGCAGCCCCCCCGGGACATTGAACACCGGGGAGCTGTTTTTT. Full variable domain (remainder filled in from reference TRBV14 and TRBJ2-2): EAGVTQFPSHSVIEKGQTVTLRCDPISGHDNLYWYRRVMGKEIKFLLHFVKESKQDESGMPNNRFLAERTGGTYSTLKVQPAELEDSGVYFCASSPPGTLNTGELFFGEGSRLTVL.